These 2 T cell receptor beta chains came from one sample sequenced in a study of beta chain features in type 1 diabetes. The isolated RNA, all of it, was reverse transcribed, so expressed TCRB transcripts were what got sequenced. Clones were read by immunoSEQ multiplex PCR, and TCRdb kept only the in-frame ones, dropping some. The table has about 240,000 clones, about 25% seen once. The sample comprised central memory CD4+ T cells from blood. The source is a man under 40 in good health.

This clone was observed a few times. The chain joins TRBV27 to TRBJ2-3, with 9 bases lining up with TRBD2. In germline, CDR1 is MNHEY, CDR2 SMNVEV (reference sequence). V lost 2 bases to trimming and J lost 1 base; unmatched junction nucleotides: 1. The CDR3 covers 15 residues. Written as DNA, the CDR3 is TGTGCCAGCAGTTTACAGCGGGGGGGCACAGATACGCAGTATTTT. It specifies CASSLQRGGTDTQYF.

This clone was detected a few times. This chain joins TRBV7-9 and TRBJ1-3, with D possibly TRBD1 on 5 matching bases. The length of the CDR3 is 15 residues. The V and J ends lost 5 bases and 4 bases respectively, with 15 bases between them. Germline loops: CDR1 SEHNR, CDR2 FQNEAQ (reference sequence). This CDR3 reads CASSPAGLRGNTIYF. The CDR3 DNA follows: TGTGCCAGCAGCCCTGCGGGGCTCCGAGGAAACACCATATATTTT.